This is a list of T cell receptor beta chains from one sample in a study of T cell responses to AZD1222 COVID-19 vaccine. Generated by immunoSEQ multiplex PCR, the TCRdb table keeps only in-frame clones and is missing some. The repertoire has roughly 150,000 clones, around 93% of them found once; the top ten carry under 2.5%. The sequencing used peripheral blood, collected on day 0 of AZD1222 vaccination. Receptors originate from an adult in good health. Each CDR3 is given with its conserved first and last residue. Each record gives: CDR3 DNA, CDR3 protein, clone size, CDR3 length, V gene, J gene, D gene. A D gene is named only where the DNA matches it firmly. The size entry is marked missing in some rows and otherwise reads once, few, many or a size class.

cdr3_nt: TGTGCCAGCAGCCAACCCACCGGGACTAGCGGAAGCACAGATACGCAGTATTTT; cdr3_aa: CASSQPTGTSGSTDTQYF; clone_size: .; cdr3_length: 18; v_call: TRBV4-2; j_call: TRBJ2-3; d_call: TRBD2
cdr3_nt: TGTGCCAGCAGTGAATCCCCGGACAGTGCAGGAAACACCATATATTTT; cdr3_aa: CASSESPDSAGNTIYF; clone_size: .; cdr3_length: 16; v_call: TRBV25-1; j_call: TRBJ1-3; d_call: .
cdr3_nt: TGCAGTGCTCCTCGGGAGGGCGAGCAGTACTTC; cdr3_aa: CSAPREGEQYF; clone_size: few; cdr3_length: 11; v_call: TRBV20-1; j_call: TRBJ2-7; d_call: TRBD2
cdr3_nt: TGTGCCAGCAGCTCCCGACAGGGGGCTTATTCACCCCTCCACTTT; cdr3_aa: CASSSRQGAYSPLHF; clone_size: .; cdr3_length: 15; v_call: TRBV5-4; j_call: TRBJ1-6; d_call: TRBD1
cdr3_nt: TGTGCCAGCAGTGATAACCCGGGACAATACAATGAGCAGTTCTTC; cdr3_aa: CASSDNPGQYNEQFF; clone_size: .; cdr3_length: 15; v_call: TRBV28; j_call: TRBJ2-1; d_call: .
cdr3_nt: TGTGCCAGTAGTATAGACCTAGCGGCCTACAATGAGCAGTTCTTC; cdr3_aa: CASSIDLAAYNEQFF; clone_size: once; cdr3_length: 15; v_call: TRBV19; j_call: TRBJ2-1; d_call: TRBD2
cdr3_nt: TGTGCCAGCAGCTTACTACAGGCAAACACTGAAGCTTTCTTT; cdr3_aa: CASSLLQANTEAFF; clone_size: few; cdr3_length: 14; v_call: TRBV7-9; j_call: TRBJ1-1; d_call: .
cdr3_nt: TGTGCCAGCAAGCTGGGTTGGGCCCAAGAGACCCAGTACTTC; cdr3_aa: CASKLGWAQETQYF; clone_size: .; cdr3_length: 14; v_call: TRBV14; j_call: TRBJ2-5; d_call: .
cdr3_nt: TGTGCCAGCAGTTACATGTGGGGGGCCTACGAGCAGTACTTC; cdr3_aa: CASSYMWGAYEQYF; clone_size: .; cdr3_length: 14; v_call: TRBV6-6; j_call: TRBJ2-7; d_call: .
cdr3_nt: TGTGCCAGTAGTGAGGCTTCTTATAATTCACCCCTCCACTTT; cdr3_aa: CASSEASYNSPLHF; clone_size: .; cdr3_length: 14; v_call: TRBV19; j_call: TRBJ1-6; d_call: .
cdr3_nt: TGTGCCAGCACCCCACTAGTTCTCTCCTACAATGAGCAGTTCTTC; cdr3_aa: CASTPLVLSYNEQFF; clone_size: .; cdr3_length: 15; v_call: TRBV28; j_call: TRBJ2-1; d_call: .
cdr3_nt: TGTGCCAGCAGCTTAGGGGGGGTAAGTCAGCCCCAGCATTTT; cdr3_aa: CASSLGGVSQPQHF; clone_size: .; cdr3_length: 14; v_call: TRBV13; j_call: TRBJ1-5; d_call: .